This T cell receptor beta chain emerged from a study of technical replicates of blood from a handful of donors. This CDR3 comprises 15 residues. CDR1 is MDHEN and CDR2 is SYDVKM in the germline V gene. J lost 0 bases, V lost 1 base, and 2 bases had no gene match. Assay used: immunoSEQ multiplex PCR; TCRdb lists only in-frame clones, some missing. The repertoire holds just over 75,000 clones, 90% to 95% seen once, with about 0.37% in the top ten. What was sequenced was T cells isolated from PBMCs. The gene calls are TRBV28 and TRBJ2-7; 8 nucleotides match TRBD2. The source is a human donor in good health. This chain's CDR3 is CASSLLAGSSYEQYF. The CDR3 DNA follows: TGTGCCAGCAGTTTATTAGCGGGGAGCTCCTACGAGCAGTACTTC.